A single sample gave rise to the 7 T cell receptor beta chains below, sequenced in a study of graft-versus-host responses after intestinal transplantation (dated by TCRdb to the early 2020s). Libraries were constructed by the immunoSEQ multiplex PCR assay. This immuneACCESS table, as held by TCRdb, lists in-frame sequences with V and J called but not all clones. Of the missing ones, under half trace to an unresolved V gene in checked studies; the others have no known cause. A total of over 80,000 clones appear in this sample, around 86% of them only once. Almost 1.5% of the sample lies in the top ten. The sample in question was PBMCs, obtained 255 days after intestinal transplant. All receptors come from a human patient who received an intestinal transplant, so some T cells may come from the graft donor.

J is TRBJ1-2 and V is TRBV11-2; no firm D call. V lost 0 bases and J lost 4, with 12 bases in between. Germline V CDR1 and CDR2: SGHAT, FQNNGV. CDR3 length: 15 residues. The CDR3 reads CASSLEEASGYGYTF. The CDR3 nucleotides are TGTGCCAGCAGCTTAGAAGAAGCAAGTGGCTATGGCTACACCTTC.

This clone was picked up one time. V is TRBV27 and J is TRBJ1-5; tentative D call: TRBD1 (6 bases). Trimming removed 5 bases from V and 5 bases from J, with 13 bases in between. Germline V gene sequence: CDR1 MNHEY, CDR2 SMNVEV (reference sequence). CDR3 size: 14 residues. CDR3 DNA sequence: TGTGCCAGCAGTCCGTCGTGGACAGATCAGCCCCAGCATTTT. Translating it yields CASSPSWTDQPQHF.

V is TRBV6-5 and J is TRBJ2-7, with D perhaps matching TRBD1 (5 bases). Trimming took off 3 bases at V and 1 base at J, with 16 bases between the two ends. The CDR3 length is 16 residues. Germline lookup yields CDR1 MNHEY and CDR2 SVGAGI. CDR3 in DNA: TGTGCCAGCAGTTATGTCGTGCAGGGCCGTTCCTACGAGCAGTACTTC. Translating gives CASSYVVQGRSYEQYF.

In DNA, the CDR3 is TGTGCCAGCAGCGTAGAGGGGTTCGACAATGAGCAGTTCTTC. This gives the protein CASSVEGFDNEQFF. V usage is TRBV9 and J usage is TRBJ2-1, with D possibly TRBD1 on 5 matching bases. Trimming removed 0 bases at V and 5 bases at J, with 9 bases between. Germline V gives CDR1 SGDLS, CDR2 YYNGEE. The CDR3 has 14 residues. The full variable domain, rest sourced from reference TRBV9 and TRBJ2-1, is DSGVTQTPKHLITATGQRVTLRCSPRSGDLSVYWYQQSLDQGLQFLIQYYNGEERAKGNILERFSAQQFPDLHSELNLSSLELGDSALYFCASSVEGFDNEQFFGPGTRLTVL.

V gene TRBV7-2 combines with J gene TRBJ1-1; D unresolved. V lost 3 bases and J lost 3, with 11 bases in between. This CDR3 is built from 14 residues. CDR1 is SGHTA and CDR2 is FQGNSA in the germline V gene. The CDR3 DNA sequence: TGTGCCAGCAGCTTTGATAAACGTCACACTGAAGCTTTCTTT. It codes for CASSFDKRHTEAFF.

V usage is TRBV28 and J usage is TRBJ2-7; 11 nucleotides align to TRBD2. CDR1 is MDHEN and CDR2 is SYDVKM in the germline V gene. This CDR3 comprises 16 residues. V lost 6 bases to trimming and J lost 4 bases; unmatched junction nucleotides: 11. The CDR3 DNA reads as TGTGCCAGCAGCCCACCCCTAGCGGGGGGCCTATACGAGCAGTACGTC. It is translated as CASSPPLAGGLYEQYV.

This sequence joins TRBV28 and TRBJ1-4, with 7 bases that match TRBD1. There are 11 residues in the CDR3. The J segment lost 12 bases and the V segment lost 6 bases, leaving 4 bases of the junction unmatched. Looked up from germline, CDR1 is MDHEN and CDR2 is SYDVKM. The CDR3 DNA reads as TGTGCCAGCAGCACAGGACAGGAACTGTTTTTT. It codes for CASSTGQELFF.